The entry that follows covers one T cell receptor beta chain sequence. This sample stems from a study of regulatory dendritic cells for organ transplantation. Sequencing was performed with immunoSEQ multiplex PCR; in TCRdb, only in-frame clones are kept and a portion is missing. The repertoire holds 25,000 to 30,000 clones, with roughly 84% as singletons. The TCR originated in a human donor in good health. Source material: naive CD8+ T cells from blood. The subset denotes: CD45RA+ naive T cells.

The CDR3 nucleotides read TGCAGCGTTGAAGACGGGCGGGGGGCCACCTACGAGCAGTACTTC. Translated: CSVEDGRGATYEQYF. The rearrangement uses TRBV29-1 and TRBJ2-7; 8 bases are a match to TRBD2. The germline CDR1 and CDR2 sequences are SQVTM and ANQGSEA. The CDR3 totals 15 residues. J lost 2 bases, V lost 0 bases, and 6 bases had no gene match.